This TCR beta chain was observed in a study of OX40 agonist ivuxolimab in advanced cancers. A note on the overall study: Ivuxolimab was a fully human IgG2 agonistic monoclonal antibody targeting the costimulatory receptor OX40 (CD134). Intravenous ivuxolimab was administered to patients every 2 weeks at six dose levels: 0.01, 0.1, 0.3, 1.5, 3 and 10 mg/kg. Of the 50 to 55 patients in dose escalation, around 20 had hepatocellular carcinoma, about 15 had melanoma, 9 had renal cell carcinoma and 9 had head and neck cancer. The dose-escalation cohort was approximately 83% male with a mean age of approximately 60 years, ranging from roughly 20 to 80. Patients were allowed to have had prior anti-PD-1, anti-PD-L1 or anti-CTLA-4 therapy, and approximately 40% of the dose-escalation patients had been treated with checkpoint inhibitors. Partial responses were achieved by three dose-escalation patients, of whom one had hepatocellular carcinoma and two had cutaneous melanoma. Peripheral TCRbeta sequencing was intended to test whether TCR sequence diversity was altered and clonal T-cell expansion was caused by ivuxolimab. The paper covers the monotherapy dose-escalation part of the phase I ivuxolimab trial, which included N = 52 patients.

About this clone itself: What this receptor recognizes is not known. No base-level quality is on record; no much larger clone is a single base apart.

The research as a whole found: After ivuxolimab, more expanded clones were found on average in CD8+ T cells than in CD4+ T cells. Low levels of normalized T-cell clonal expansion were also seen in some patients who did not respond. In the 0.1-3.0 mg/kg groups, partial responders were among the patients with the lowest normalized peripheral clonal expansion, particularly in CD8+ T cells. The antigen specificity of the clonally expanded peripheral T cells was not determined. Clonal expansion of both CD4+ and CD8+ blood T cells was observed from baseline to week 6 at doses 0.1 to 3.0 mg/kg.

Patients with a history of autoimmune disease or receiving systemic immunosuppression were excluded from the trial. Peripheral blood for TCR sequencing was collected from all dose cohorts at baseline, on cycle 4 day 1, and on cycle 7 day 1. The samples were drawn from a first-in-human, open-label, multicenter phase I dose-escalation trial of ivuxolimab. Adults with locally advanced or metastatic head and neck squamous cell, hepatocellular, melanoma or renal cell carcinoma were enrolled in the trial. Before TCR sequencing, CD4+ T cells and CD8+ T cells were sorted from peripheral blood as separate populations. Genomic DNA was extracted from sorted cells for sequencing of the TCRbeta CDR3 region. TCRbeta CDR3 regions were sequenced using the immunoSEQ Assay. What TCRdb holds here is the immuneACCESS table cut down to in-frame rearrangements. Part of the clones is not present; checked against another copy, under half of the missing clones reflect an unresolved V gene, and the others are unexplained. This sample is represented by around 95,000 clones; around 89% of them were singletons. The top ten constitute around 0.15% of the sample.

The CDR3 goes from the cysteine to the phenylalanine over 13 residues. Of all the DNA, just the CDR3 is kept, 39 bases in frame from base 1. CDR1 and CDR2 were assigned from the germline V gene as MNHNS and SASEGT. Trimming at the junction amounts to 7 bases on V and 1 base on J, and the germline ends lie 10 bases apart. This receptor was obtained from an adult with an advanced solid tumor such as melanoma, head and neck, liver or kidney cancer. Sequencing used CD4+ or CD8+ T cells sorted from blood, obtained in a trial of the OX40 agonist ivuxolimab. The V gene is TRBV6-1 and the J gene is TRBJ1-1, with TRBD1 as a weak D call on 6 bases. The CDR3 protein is CASKGQTNTEAFF. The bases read TGTGCCAGCAAAGGACAGACGAACACTGAAGCTTTCTTT.